Presented here are 32 T cell receptor beta chains from one specimen sequenced in a study of control samples from healthy donors and cancer patients. Sequencing used immunoSEQ multiplex PCR; TCRdb keeps in-frame clones, though not all of them. The profile shows about 86,000 clones, over 90% of them singletons. Source material: blood. These receptors all come from a woman aged 25 to 39 in good health.

This chain connects TRBV4-1 to TRBJ2-7, with TRBD2 matching over 11 bases. The CDR3 extends over 13 amino acids. J gave up 10 bases and V 3 bases, and 5 bases lay outside the gene matches. The germline CDR1 and CDR2 sequences are MGHRA and YSYEKL. This CDR3 reads CASSQTSGETQYF. The CDR3 DNA reads as TGCGCCAGCAGCCAGACTAGCGGGGAAACCCAGTACTTC.

The chain employs TRBV19 and TRBJ2-7, with 12 bases that match TRBD2. Germline V gene data show CDR1 as LNHDA and CDR2 as SQIVND (reference sequence). The CDR3 spans 15 residues. Trimming removed 6 bases from V and 0 bases from J; junction bases left unmatched: 3. For the CDR3, the DNA is TGTGCCAGTAGGACGACTAGCGGGAGCTCCTACGAGCAGTACTTC. It encodes CASRTTSGSSYEQYF.

The genes are TRBV5-1 and TRBJ1-1; the D is unclear. The germline V gene has CDR1 SGHRS and CDR2 YFSETQ. This CDR3 is 14 amino acids long. V gave up 1 base and J gave up 7 bases, with 14 bases separating them. The CDR3 sequence: CASSLIGTGLEAFF. CDR3 DNA: TGCGCCAGCAGCTTGATTGGAACCGGGCTTGAAGCTTTCTTT.

CDR3: CASNDRNSNQPQHF. The DNA of the CDR3 is TGTGCCAGCAATGACCGGAATAGCAATCAGCCCCAGCATTTT. The rearrangement joins TRBV2 to TRBJ1-5, with no clear D. From germline, CDR1 is SNHLY and CDR2 FYNNEI. The CDR3 has 14 residues. Trimming stripped 7 bases from V and 0 bases from J, with 10 bases between.

The chain recombines TRBV11-3 with TRBJ1-5, with TRBD1 as a possible D gene (6 bases). Germline lookup yields CDR1 SGHNT and CDR2 YENEEA. V lost 5 bases and J 1 base, leaving 9 bases between the germline ends. The CDR3 totals 14 residues. CDR3 DNA sequence: TGTGCCAGCAGCCTAGGGGGGAGCAATCAGCCCCAGCATTTT. Protein: CASSLGGSNQPQHF.

The gene calls are TRBV3-1 (or the pseudogene TRBV3-2) and TRBJ1-4, with D uncertain. The CDR3 has 13 amino acids. Germline CDR1 LGHDT, CDR2 YNNKEL (reference sequence). Trimming left V 3 bases short and J 6 bases short, with 8 bases between. CDR3 amino acids: CASSQRGYEKLFF. The CDR3 DNA follows: TGTGCCAGCAGCCAGAGAGGGTATGAAAAACTGTTTTTT.

The chain joins TRBV10-3 to TRBJ2-7, with 12 positions matching TRBD1. The V and J ends lost 3 bases and 3 bases, in that order; junction bases with no gene match: 6. Germline CDR1 ENHRY, CDR2 SYGVKD. This CDR3 region has 16 residues. This CDR3 reads CAISDPGQGAGYEQYF. Here the CDR3 DNA reads TGTGCCATCAGTGACCCGGGACAGGGGGCGGGCTACGAGCAGTACTTC.

The rearrangement uses TRBV6-5 and TRBJ1-6; D not resolved. V lost 8 bases and J 5 bases, leaving 16 bases between the germline ends. The CDR3 contains 15 residues. Germline CDR1 and CDR2: MNHEY and SVGAGI. CDR3 in amino acids: CASGGGGINNSPLHF. CDR3 coding DNA: TGTGCCAGCGGAGGTGGTGGGATAAATAATTCACCCCTCCACTTT.

The chain carries TRBV27 and TRBJ2-1, with D uncertain. V lost 5 bases, J lost 0 bases, and 8 bases lay in between. The germline V gene has CDR1 MNHEY and CDR2 SMNVEV (reference sequence). This CDR3 spans 14 amino acids. The DNA for the CDR3 is TGTGCCAGCAGTCACAGAAACTCCTACAATGAGCAGTTCTTC. This gives the protein CASSHRNSYNEQFF.

J is TRBJ1-1 and V is TRBV6-5, with D hard to call. The V gene's germline CDR1 is MNHEY and CDR2 SVGAGI. Trimming stripped 6 bases from V and 0 bases from J, with 11 bases between. This CDR3 is 14 amino acids long. DNA of the CDR3: TGTGCCAGCAGATTCAAGAGGTTGAACACTGAAGCTTTCTTT. It specifies CASRFKRLNTEAFF.

The rearrangement joins TRBV25-1 to TRBJ1-2; D possibly corresponds to TRBD1 (5 bases). Trimming took 2 bases from V and 4 from J, leaving 20 bases between them. The CDR3 extends over 17 amino acids. CDR1 is MGHDK, CDR2 SYGVNS, per germline. In DNA form, the CDR3 reads TGTGCCAGCAGTGAAATCTCCTCGGGGCAGGAGATCTATGGCTACACCTTC. It translates to CASSEISSGQEIYGYTF.

The V gene is TRBV30, the J gene TRBJ2-6, with a possible D match to TRBD1 (5 bases). This CDR3 contains 16 residues. V lost 0 bases, J lost 4 bases, and 13 bases lay in between. Germline V gene lookup returns CDR1 GTSNPN and CDR2 SVGIG (reference sequence). As DNA, the CDR3 is TGTGCCTGGAGTGTCGACAGCCTAACCGGGGCCAACGTCCTGACTTTC. Its protein is CAWSVDSLTGANVLTF.

The chain links TRBV5-1 to TRBJ1-4; 8 bases map to TRBD1. The CDR3 sequence is 16 residues long. Per germline, CDR1 SGHRS and CDR2 YFSETQ. V trimming: 0 bases; J trimming: 8 bases; junction bases outside the gene matches: 9. CDR3 amino acids: CASSLEVDRGREKLFF. CDR3 coding DNA: TGCGCCAGCAGCTTGGAGGTCGACAGGGGTAGGGAAAAACTGTTTTTT.

This sequence joins TRBV9 and TRBJ2-1; D might be TRBD2 (6 bases). This CDR3 has 14 residues. Germline assignment: CDR1 SGDLS and CDR2 YYNGEE. Trimming removed 4 bases at V and 2 bases at J, with 10 bases between. CDR3 coding DNA: TGTGCCAGCAGCCCGTCGGGAGCCTACAATGAGCAGTTCTTC. Its protein is CASSPSGAYNEQFF.

The chain is built from TRBV5-1 and TRBJ2-5, with TRBD2 matching over 8 bases. CDR3 length: 15 amino acids. The germline V gene encodes CDR1 SGHRS and CDR2 YFSETQ. V dropped 1 base and J dropped 5; count of bases not matched to a gene: 7. CDR3 in DNA: TGCGCCAGCAGCTTGCCCCGGGGGGGCCTCGAGACCCAGTACTTC. It translates to CASSLPRGGLETQYF.

The chain links TRBV20-1 to TRBJ2-2, with D uncertain. This CDR3 comprises 12 residues. V lost 3 bases to trimming and J lost 5 bases, with 7 bases between them. The V gene's germline CDR1 is DFQATT and CDR2 SNEGSKA (reference sequence). The CDR3 here is CSASRATGELFF. The CDR3 DNA is TGCAGTGCTAGTCGGGCAACCGGGGAGCTGTTTTTT.

The V and J genes are TRBV4-1 and TRBJ2-5, with 8 bases aligning to TRBD1. This CDR3 contains 16 residues. Germline assignment: CDR1 MGHRA and CDR2 YSYEKL. V was pared by 1 base and J by 2 bases, with 6 bases of the junction left unmatched. The CDR3 sequence is CASSQGDRGLQETQYF. CDR3 DNA sequence: TGCGCCAGCAGCCAAGGTGACAGGGGTTTACAAGAGACCCAGTACTTC.

The rearrangement joins TRBV7-2 to TRBJ2-2; D ambiguous. From germline, CDR1 is SGHTA and CDR2 FQGNSA. Trimming shortened V by 0 bases and J by 7 bases, and 9 bases separated the two germline ends. There are 14 residues in the CDR3. The CDR3 nucleotides are TGTGCCAGCAGCTTAGCGTTGGCTGGCGGGGAGCTGTTTTTT. Translating it yields CASSLALAGGELFF.

The chain uses TRBV9 and TRBJ1-6; 9 bases align to TRBD1. The CDR3 runs to 15 residues. Germline V CDR1 and CDR2: SGDLS, YYNGEE. The junction had 4 bases not matched to a gene; V was cut back by 1 base and J by 8 bases. CDR3 residues: CASSVLGQGDSPLHF. The DNA for the CDR3 is TGTGCCAGCAGCGTACTGGGACAGGGTGATTCACCCCTCCACTTT.

The chain uses TRBV3-1 (or the pseudogene TRBV3-2) and TRBJ1-3; no clear D gene. Germline V gene sequence: CDR1 LGHDT, CDR2 YNNKEL (reference sequence). The CDR3 sequence is 14 residues long. Trimming took 4 bases from V and 0 from J, leaving 7 bases between them. CDR3 DNA sequence: TGTGCCAGCAGCCGAAGCGACTCTGGAAACACCATATATTTT. Amino acids: CASSRSDSGNTIYF.

V is TRBV5-5 and J is TRBJ2-2; tentative D call: TRBD1 (6 bases). V gave up 0 bases and J gave up 7 bases, with 13 bases separating them. Germline CDR1 is SGHKS and CDR2 is YYEKEE (reference sequence). The CDR3 loop spans 15 amino acids. The CDR3 loop is CASSLDRVLIGELFF. The CDR3 nucleotides read TGTGCCAGCAGCTTGGACAGGGTTTTGATCGGGGAGCTGTTTTTT.

This chain links TRBV6-5 with TRBJ2-7; TRBD1 is a possible D gene (5 bases). CDR3 size: 12 residues. The germline V and J ends were trimmed by 8 bases and 1 base, with 9 bases remaining between them. Germline-derived CDR1 and CDR2 are MNHEY and SVGAGI. CDR3 bases: TGTGCCAGCCTCGACAGTTCCTACGAGCAGTACTTC. Translation: CASLDSSYEQYF.

The V gene is TRBV7-9, the J gene TRBJ1-2; TRBD1 matches at 7 bases. The V gene end was trimmed by 5 bases and the J gene end by 4 bases; junction bases not matched to a gene: 7. Germline CDR1 is SEHNR and CDR2 is FQNEAQ (reference sequence). The CDR3 runs to 14 residues. This chain's CDR3 is CASSRDRLLYGYTF. The CDR3 nucleotides read TGTGCCAGCAGCAGGGACAGACTCCTCTATGGCTACACCTTC.

The rearrangement uses TRBV19 and TRBJ1-4; D is unresolved. The germline CDR1 and CDR2 sequences are LNHDA and SQIVND (reference sequence). V was cut by 1 base and J by 4 bases, with 7 bases left in between. The CDR3 totals 14 residues. This CDR3 is CASSIGVLNEKLFF. DNA for the CDR3: TGTGCCAGTAGTATAGGGGTCCTTAATGAAAAACTGTTTTTT.

This clone was observed a single time. The CDR3 region has the DNA TGCGCCAGCAGCTTGGAGGGCGCCTTTAATGAAAAACTGTTTTTT. Amino acids: CASSLEGAFNEKLFF. This sequence joins TRBV5-1 and TRBJ1-4; D not certain. The CDR3 length is 15 residues. The germline V gene encodes CDR1 SGHRS and CDR2 YFSETQ. V was pared by 0 bases and J by 4 bases, with 10 bases between. The full variable domain, rest sourced from reference TRBV5-1 and TRBJ1-4, is KAGVTQTPRYLIKTRGQQVTLSCSPISGHRSVSWYQQTPGQGLQFLFEYFSETQRNKGNFPGRFSGRQFSNSRSEMNVSTLELGDSALYLCASSLEGAFNEKLFFGSGTQLSVL.

This clone was recorded only once. The rearrangement links TRBV5-4 to TRBJ2-5; 7 bases are a match to TRBD1. Trimming cost V 2 bases and J 1 base; bases outside gene matches: 5. Germline loops: CDR1 SGHNT, CDR2 YYREEE (reference sequence). This CDR3 comprises 15 residues. The CDR3 here is CASSFDPGGQETQYF. Here the CDR3 DNA reads TGTGCCAGCAGCTTTGATCCAGGGGGCCAAGAGACCCAGTACTTC.

V is TRBV3-1 (or the pseudogene TRBV3-2) and J is TRBJ1-2; 7 bases are shared with TRBD1. CDR3 length: 13 residues. V lost 2 bases and J lost 8; bases outside the gene matches: 5. CDR1 and CDR2 from the germline V gene are LGHDT and YNNKEL (reference sequence). CDR3 nucleotide sequence: TGTGCCAGCAGCCAAAATCAAGGGGGCGGCTACACCTTC. This encodes CASSQNQGGGYTF.

This clone was counted between two and nine times. The V call is TRBV2, the J call TRBJ1-2; no firm D call. The length of the CDR3 is 14 residues. CDR1 and CDR2 (germline): SNHLY, FYNNEI. V dropped 1 base and J dropped 7 bases, with 13 bases sitting between them. CDR3 loop: CASSEGVGRRGYTF. In DNA form, the CDR3 reads TGTGCCAGCAGTGAAGGGGTAGGCCGCCGTGGCTACACCTTC.

Here the CDR3 DNA reads TGTGCCAGCAGCTTGGTGGCGGTAAACTACGAGCAGTACTTC. The encoded protein is CASSLVAVNYEQYF. The J gene is TRBJ2-7, the V gene TRBV5-8; D unclear. The CDR3 covers 14 residues. Germline V gene lookup returns CDR1 SGHTS and CDR2 YDEGEE. Trimming took 0 bases from V and 3 from J, leaving 10 bases between them.

The V gene is TRBV5-1, the J gene TRBJ2-1, with a weak D call TRBD2 (7 bases). The CDR3 has 15 amino acids. V lost 4 bases, J lost 6 bases, and 17 bases lay in between. Per the germline V gene, CDR1 is SGHRS and CDR2 is YFSETQ. CDR3 residues: CASSPFAGAGNEQFF. CDR3 coding DNA: TGCGCCAGCAGCCCCTTTGCGGGGGCGGGCAATGAGCAGTTCTTC.

CDR3 protein: CSVGPDRRTNYGYTF. CDR3 coding DNA: TGCAGCGTTGGGCCTGACAGGCGAACTAACTATGGCTACACCTTC. The J gene is TRBJ1-2, the V gene TRBV29-1; a possible D gene is TRBD1 (6 bases). V lost 4 bases to trimming and J lost 0 bases, with 15 bases between them. This CDR3 has 15 amino acids. From germline, CDR1 is SQVTM and CDR2 ANQGSEA. The full variable domain, in which reference TRBV29-1 and TRBJ1-2 provide the parts outside the CDR3, is SAVISQKPSRDICQRGTSLTIQCQVDSQVTMMFWYRQQPGQSLTLIATANQGSEATYESGFVIDKFPISRPNLTFSTLTVSNMSPEDSSIYLCSVGPDRRTNYGYTFGSGTRLTVV.

V is TRBV7-2 and J is TRBJ2-7; D not resolved. Germline V CDR1 and CDR2: SGHTA, FQGNSA. The CDR3 sequence is 13 residues long. Trimming removed 1 base at V and 5 bases at J, with 9 bases between. The CDR3 sequence is CASSLVSADEQYF. CDR3 sequence (DNA): TGTGCCAGCAGCTTAGTATCAGCCGACGAGCAGTACTTC.